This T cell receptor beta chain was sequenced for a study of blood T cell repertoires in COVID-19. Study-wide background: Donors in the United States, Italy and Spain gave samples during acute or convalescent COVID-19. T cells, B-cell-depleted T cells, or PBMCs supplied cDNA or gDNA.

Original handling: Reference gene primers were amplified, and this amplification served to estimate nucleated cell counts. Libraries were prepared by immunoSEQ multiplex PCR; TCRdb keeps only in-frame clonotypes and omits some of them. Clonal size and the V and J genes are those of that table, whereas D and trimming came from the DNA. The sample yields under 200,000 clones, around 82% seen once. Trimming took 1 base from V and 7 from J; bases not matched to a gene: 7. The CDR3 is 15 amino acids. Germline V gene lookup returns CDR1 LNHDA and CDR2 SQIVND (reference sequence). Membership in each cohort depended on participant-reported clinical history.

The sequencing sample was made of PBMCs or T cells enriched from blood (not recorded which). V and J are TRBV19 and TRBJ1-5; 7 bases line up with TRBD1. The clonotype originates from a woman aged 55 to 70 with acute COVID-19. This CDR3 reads CASSIGQGVLQPQHF. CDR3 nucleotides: TGTGCCAGTAGTATAGGACAGGGTGTATTGCAGCCCCAGCATTTT.